The rows below give T cell receptor beta chains drawn from one sample of a study of T cell responses to AZD1222 COVID-19 vaccine. The repertoire was sequenced with immunoSEQ multiplex PCR; TCRdb's copy has only in-frame clones and lacks some. Among around 110,000 clones listed, roughly 88% were seen once. The specimen comprised peripheral blood, sampled 28 days after the second AZD1222 dose. The receptors here all came from an adult who received the AZD1222 COVID-19 vaccine. Each CDR3 is given with its conserved first and last residue. The D gene is left open where the match is weak. Size is omitted from some rows. Given values are once, few, many or a class for expanded clones.

v_gene	j_gene	abundance	d_gene	CDR3aa	CDR3nt
TRBV6-5	TRBJ1-1	NA	NA	CASIVGGPRNTEAFF	TGTGCCAGCATTGTTGGGGGGCCAAGGAACACTGAAGCTTTCTTT
TRBV2	TRBJ2-7	NA	NA	CASSEQTGGEQYF	TGTGCCAGCAGTGAACAGACAGGCGGCGAGCAGTACTTC
TRBV9	TRBJ1-3	NA	TRBD1	CASSVAGTGGQLSSGNTIYF	TGTGCCAGCAGCGTAGCCGGGACAGGGGGCCAATTGAGCTCTGGAAACACCATATATTTT
TRBV9	TRBJ2-1	NA	NA	CASSVRPHYEQFF	TGTGCCAGCAGCGTCCGTCCCCATTATGAGCAGTTCTTC
TRBV6-4	TRBJ1-2	once	TRBD1	CASSEGGGKYGYTF	TGTGCCAGCAGTGAAGGAGGGGGCAAGTATGGCTACACCTTC
TRBV11-2	TRBJ2-7	NA	NA	CASSLAYEQYF	TGTGCCAGCAGCTTAGCCTACGAGCAGTACTTC
TRBV18	TRBJ1-5	NA	NA	CASSLAGNQPQHF	TGTGCCAGCTCACTAGCTGGGAATCAGCCCCAGCATTTT
TRBV4-1	TRBJ1-2	NA	NA	CASSHPDSLYGYTF	TGCGCCAGCAGCCACCCTGACAGTCTCTATGGCTACACCTTC
TRBV9	TRBJ1-1	NA	TRBD1	CASSVGQGNTEAFF	TGTGCCAGCAGCGTCGGACAGGGAAACACTGAAGCTTTCTTT
TRBV7-8	TRBJ2-3	NA	NA	CASSARDNAITDTQYF	TGTGCCAGCAGCGCTCGGGACAACGCCATCACAGATACGCAGTATTTT
TRBV30	TRBJ2-6	NA	NA	CAWSQGLSSGANVLTF	TGTGCCTGGAGTCAGGGACTCAGCTCTGGGGCCAACGTCCTGACTTTC
TRBV7-9	TRBJ1-6	NA	NA	CASSSRGSPLHF	TGTGCCAGCAGCTCTCGGGGTTCACCCCTCCACTTT
TRBV7-9	TRBJ1-2	NA	NA	CASSQTLNYGYTF	TGTGCCAGCAGCCAAACACTTAACTATGGCTACACCTTC
TRBV3-1/TRBV3-2	TRBJ2-4	NA	NA	CASSQDLGGGPSLAKNIQYF	TGTGCCAGCAGCCAAGATCTGGGCGGGGGCCCCTCCCTAGCCAAAAACATTCAGTACTTC
TRBV14	TRBJ1-3	NA	NA	CASSQDYPSDLNRNTIYF	TGTGCCAGCAGCCAAGATTACCCCTCGGACTTGAACCGAAACACCATATATTTT
TRBV11-2	TRBJ2-2	NA	TRBD2	CASSLWGGDTGELFF	TGTGCCAGCAGCTTATGGGGAGGGGACACCGGGGAGCTGTTTTTT
TRBV10-3	TRBJ2-5	NA	NA	CAISGSQGQETQYF	TGTGCCATCAGTGGCTCACAGGGCCAAGAGACCCAGTACTTC
TRBV3-1/TRBV3-2	TRBJ2-2	NA	TRBD2	CGAGGYSAATPTGELFF	TGTGGAGCGGGGGGATATTCTGCCGCAACCCCCACCGGGGAGCTGTTTTTT
TRBV7-7	TRBJ2-2	NA	TRBD2	CASSLGTSDTGELFF	TGTGCTAGCAGCCTGGGGACTAGCGACACCGGGGAGCTGTTTTTT
TRBV18	TRBJ1-5	NA	NA	CASSPRRGDQPQHF	TGTGCCAGCTCACCACGGAGGGGCGATCAGCCCCAGCATTTT
TRBV11-2	TRBJ2-1	few	TRBD2	CASSFGGDNEQFF	TGTGCCAGCAGCTTCGGGGGGGACAATGAGCAGTTCTTC
TRBV18	TRBJ1-5	NA	NA	CASSPPNSDSNQPQHF	TGTGCCAGCTCACCACCGAATTCAGATAGCAATCAGCCCCAGCATTTT
TRBV2	TRBJ2-7	few	NA	CASSKGQLYEQYF	TGTGCCAGCAGTAAAGGACAGCTCTACGAGCAGTACTTC
TRBV11-2	TRBJ1-4	once	NA	CASSYLDGVGKLFF	TGTGCCAGCAGCTATCTTGACGGCGTGGGAAAACTGTTTTTT
TRBV7-8	TRBJ2-1	NA	NA	CASSPRDPSSYNEQFF	TGTGCCAGCAGCCCGCGGGACCCCAGCTCCTACAATGAGCAGTTCTTC
TRBV3-1/TRBV3-2	TRBJ2-7	NA	NA	CASSHTGLYEQYF	TGTGCCAGCAGCCACACCGGACTCTACGAGCAGTACTTC
TRBV7-2	TRBJ1-3	NA	NA	CANNAGNTIYF	TGTGCCAATAACGCGGGAAACACCATATATTTT
TRBV14	TRBJ1-1	NA	TRBD1	CASRRTGLRTEAFF	TGTGCCAGCAGAAGGACAGGGTTGAGGACTGAAGCTTTCTTT
TRBV5-6	TRBJ2-5	NA	NA	CASSRGETQYF	TGTGCCAGCAGCAGGGGGGAGACCCAGTACTTC
TRBV11-2	TRBJ2-7	NA	NA	CASSFSGDEQYF	TGTGCCAGCAGCTTTTCAGGGGACGAGCAGTACTTC
TRBV9	TRBJ1-1	NA	NA	CASSERGGTTEAFF	TGTGCCAGCAGCGAGAGGGGTGGTACCACTGAAGCTTTCTTT
TRBV4-2	TRBJ1-5	NA	TRBD1	CASSLQGARDQPQHF	TGTGCCAGCAGCTTACAGGGGGCGCGGGATCAGCCCCAGCATTTT
TRBV9	TRBJ1-5	NA	NA	CASSPQGNSNQPQHF	TGTGCCAGCAGCCCCCAGGGAAATAGCAATCAGCCCCAGCATTTT
TRBV7-9	TRBJ2-5	NA	TRBD1	CASSLDRGRETQYF	TGTGCCAGCAGCTTGGACAGGGGCAGGGAGACCCAGTACTTC
TRBV27	TRBJ1-5	NA	NA	CASSLRGSQTSPQHF	TGTGCCAGCAGTTTACGGGGTAGCCAGACCTCGCCCCAGCATTTT
TRBV7-3	TRBJ2-1	NA	NA	CASSLGDNEQFF	TGTGCCAGCAGCTTGGGTGACAATGAGCAGTTCTTC
TRBV19	TRBJ1-1	NA	NA	CASSPRRPVDEAFF	TGTGCCAGTAGTCCTCGTCGGCCTGTCGATGAAGCTTTCTTT